These 24 T cell receptor beta chains were sequenced from one sample in a study of blood T cell repertoires in COVID-19. Data came from immunoSEQ multiplex PCR; TCRdb stores just in-frame clones and leaves some out. The data hold approximately 210,000 clones, with 84% observed a single time. Specimen: peripheral blood. Receptor source: a woman between 45 and 60 years old with active or convalescent COVID-19.

The chain uses TRBV7-6 and TRBJ2-7, with TRBD1 identical over 8 bases. The CDR3 consists of 14 residues. CDR1 is SGHVS, CDR2 FNYEAQ, per germline. J lost 1 base, V lost 6 bases, and 5 bases had no gene match. The CDR3 here is CASSYRGTSYEQYV. In nucleotides, the CDR3 is TGTGCCAGCAGTTACAGGGGGACTTCCTACGAGCAGTACGTC.

J is TRBJ1-5 and V is TRBV3-1 (or the pseudogene TRBV3-2); D is unresolved. The CDR3 has 14 residues. Looked up from germline, CDR1 is LGHDT and CDR2 is YNNKEL (reference sequence). V shed 4 bases and J shed 7 bases, with 14 bases lying between them. CDR3 sequence: CASSPRWGDQPQHF. The CDR3 DNA sequence: TGTGCCAGCAGCCCCCGTTGGGGAGACCAGCCCCAGCATTTT.

The J gene is TRBJ2-3, the V gene TRBV5-6, with D perhaps matching TRBD1 (5 bases). Germline CDR1 and CDR2: SGHDT and YYEEEE. Trimming took off 3 bases at V and 3 bases at J, with 14 bases between the two ends. The CDR3 loop spans 15 amino acids. For the CDR3, the DNA is TGTGCCAGCAGCTGGGGCCAGCGAGGAACAGATACGCAGTATTTT. Protein product: CASSWGQRGTDTQYF.

This chain links TRBV20-1 with TRBJ1-5, with TRBD1 matching 9 bases. Germline V CDR1 and CDR2: DFQATT, SNEGSKA (reference sequence). The CDR3 loop spans 15 amino acids. The V gene end was trimmed by 3 bases and the J gene end by 7 bases; junction bases not matched to a gene: 10. The chain's CDR3 is CSASHRDRVGQPQHF. The DNA for the CDR3 is TGCAGTGCTAGTCACCGGGACAGGGTAGGGCAGCCCCAGCATTTT.

The chain links TRBV6-2 or TRBV6-3 to TRBJ1-2, with TRBD1 matching 12 bases. CDR3 length: 14 residues. Germline CDR1 is MNHEY and CDR2 is SVGEGT. J was trimmed by 8 bases and V by 6 bases; bases with no gene match: 7. In DNA, the CDR3 is TGTGCCAGCAGCGGGACAGGGGGCCTCGGCGGCTACACCTTC. This sequence encodes CASSGTGGLGGYTF.

This chain joins TRBV6-1 and TRBJ2-3; unclear D gene. The CDR3 extends over 15 amino acids. Trimming removed 3 bases at V and 0 bases at J, with 10 bases between. The germline CDR1 and CDR2 sequences are MNHNS and SASEGT. CDR3 sequence: CASSDQHSSTDTQYF. DNA of the CDR3: TGTGCCAGCAGTGACCAACATTCTAGCACAGATACGCAGTATTTT.

J is TRBJ1-1 and V is TRBV11-2; perhaps TRBD1 as D (6 bases). V lost 7 bases to trimming and J lost 0 bases, with 18 bases between them. This CDR3 comprises 16 residues. Germline CDR1 SGHAT, CDR2 FQNNGV. CDR3 DNA sequence: TGTGCCAGCACCAGAGGGGGGGGACGTATGAACACTGAAGCTTTCTTT. This encodes CASTRGGGRMNTEAFF.

The CDR3 DNA is TGCGCCAGCAGCCCCGGGAGCCCACCCTACGAGCAGTACGTC. Protein sequence: CASSPGSPPYEQYV. This chain links TRBV5-1 with TRBJ2-7, with D tentatively TRBD2 (6 bases). Germline V gene sequence: CDR1 SGHRS, CDR2 YFSETQ. V lost 4 bases and J 2 bases, leaving 13 bases between the germline ends. The CDR3 runs 14 residues.

This sequence joins TRBV29-1 and TRBJ1-2; perhaps TRBD1 as D (5 bases). This CDR3 spans 11 amino acids. Germline CDR1 is SQVTM and CDR2 is ANQGSEA. Trimming took off 5 bases at V and 8 bases at J, with 12 bases between the two ends. The CDR3 spells CSVKGLWGYTF. In DNA, the CDR3 is TGCAGCGTTAAGGGGCTTTGGGGCTACACCTTC.

The chain uses TRBV7-2 and TRBJ2-7; 9 bases are shared with TRBD2. The CDR3 loop spans 18 amino acids. Germline V gives CDR1 SGHTA, CDR2 FQGNSA. Trimming took 3 bases from V and 3 from J; bases not matched to a gene: 15. This CDR3 is CASSFPRKAGGLDYEQYF. The CDR3 DNA is TGTGCCAGCAGCTTTCCCCGAAAAGCGGGAGGCCTAGACTACGAGCAGTACTTC.

V and J are TRBV29-1 and TRBJ1-1; TRBD1 aligns across 7 bases. The germline V gene encodes CDR1 SQVTM and CDR2 ANQGSEA. V gave up 6 bases and J gave up 2 bases; unmatched junction bases: 6. The CDR3 extends over 13 amino acids. CDR3 DNA: TGCAGCGTCTACAGACAGGGCAACACTGAAGCTTTCTTT. It encodes CSVYRQGNTEAFF.

This clone was detected a few times. J is TRBJ2-3 and V is TRBV28, with 9 nucleotides matching TRBD1. Losses at the gene ends were 7 bases for V and 2 bases for J; bases not matched to a gene: 10. The V gene's germline CDR1 is MDHEN and CDR2 SYDVKM. The CDR3 extends over 16 amino acids. The CDR3 DNA reads as TGTGCCAGCATCAAGGCTGGACAGGGGCTCACAGATACGCAGTATTTT. Protein: CASIKAGQGLTDTQYF.

The chain employs TRBV19 and TRBJ1-2; D is perhaps TRBD1 (5 bases). Germline CDR1 and CDR2: LNHDA and SQIVND (reference sequence). The germline V and J ends were trimmed by 6 bases and 4 bases, with 15 bases remaining between them. The CDR3 length is 14 residues. In nucleotides, the CDR3 is TGTGCCAGTAGCCCTTCCCCAGGGTTCTATGGCTACACCTTC. This codes for CASSPSPGFYGYTF.

The V gene is TRBV19, the J gene TRBJ1-1, with D unclear. This CDR3 has 13 amino acids. The germline gives CDR1 LNHDA, CDR2 SQIVND (reference sequence). The V gene lost 3 bases and the J gene lost 5 bases, with 10 bases spanning the gap. DNA of the CDR3: TGTGCCAGTAGTATCGTTAGTGAGACTGAAGCTTTCTTT. It codes for CASSIVSETEAFF.

V is TRBV2 and J is TRBJ2-3, with D tentatively TRBD2 (5 bases). The V and J ends lost 2 bases and 4 bases respectively, with 7 bases between them. Germline V gives CDR1 SNHLY, CDR2 FYNNEI. CDR3 length: 13 residues. CDR3: CASSERRPDTQYF. The CDR3 DNA sequence: TGTGCCAGCAGTGAACGGAGGCCAGATACGCAGTATTTT.

The chain employs TRBV18 and TRBJ2-5; TRBD2 agrees at 7 bases. Germline V CDR1 and CDR2: KGHSH, LQKENI. The CDR3 has 14 residues. J gave up 2 bases and V 6 bases, and 6 bases lay outside the gene matches. The CDR3 loop is CASSLGGGQETQYF. The CDR3 bases are TGTGCCAGCTCCCTAGGCGGGGGACAAGAGACCCAGTACTTC.

This chain joins TRBV6-5 and TRBJ1-5; no definite D call. Germline assignment: CDR1 MNHEY and CDR2 SVGAGI. V lost 8 bases and J 0 bases, leaving 11 bases between the germline ends. The CDR3 totals 14 residues. CDR3 coding DNA: TGTGCCAGCGATAAGGACTTTAGCAATCAGCCCCAGCATTTT. This translates into CASDKDFSNQPQHF.

The chain combines TRBV2 with TRBJ1-2, with 8 nucleotides matching TRBD1. V lost 4 bases and J lost 4; bases outside the gene matches: 11. The length of the CDR3 is 16 residues. Germline V gene data show CDR1 as SNHLY and CDR2 as FYNNEI. The CDR3 is CASSGGQERGSYGYTF. Written as DNA, the CDR3 is TGTGCCAGCAGTGGGGGACAGGAGAGGGGCAGCTATGGCTACACCTTC. The full variable domain, its missing parts supplied by reference TRBV2 and TRBJ1-2, is EPEVTQTPSHQVTQMGQEVILRCVPISNHLYFYWYRQILGQKVEFLVSFYNNEISEKSEIFDDQFSVERPDGSNFTLKIRSTKLEDSAMYFCASSGGQERGSYGYTFGSGTRLTVV.

This sequence joins TRBV27 and TRBJ1-3, with 9 bases identical to TRBD1. The CDR3 is 15 amino acids. The germline V gene has CDR1 MNHEY and CDR2 SMNVEV (reference sequence). V shed 4 bases, J shed 5 bases, and the junction held 6 bases outside the gene matches. The CDR3 loop reads CASSSRTGVRNTIYF. In DNA, the CDR3 is TGTGCCAGCAGTTCAAGGACAGGGGTTCGAAACACCATATATTTT.

V and J are TRBV28 and TRBJ1-2; D ambiguous. The CDR3 extends over 13 amino acids. V lost 1 base, J lost 5 bases, and 8 bases lay in between. Germline CDR1 is MDHEN and CDR2 is SYDVKM. This CDR3 is CASSLFSGYGYTF. CDR3 nucleotides: TGTGCCAGCAGTTTATTTTCAGGTTATGGCTACACCTTC.

The chain joins TRBV28 to TRBJ1-6; 7 bases match TRBD1. J was trimmed by 10 bases and V by 6 bases; bases with no gene match: 6. CDR1 is MDHEN and CDR2 is SYDVKM in the germline V gene. This CDR3 spans 13 amino acids. CDR3 sequence reads: CASSLDRKSPLHF. Here the CDR3 DNA reads TGTGCCAGCAGCCTGGACAGGAAATCACCCCTCCACTTT.

DNA of the CDR3: TGTGCCAGCAGCCTAACAGGGGGAACTAATGAAAAACTGTTTTTT. As protein: CASSLTGGTNEKLFF. The V call is TRBV28, the J call TRBJ1-4; 8 bases match TRBD1. V was pared by 6 bases and J by 1 base, with 4 bases of the junction left unmatched. The length of the CDR3 is 15 residues. CDR1 MDHEN and CDR2 SYDVKM come from the germline V gene.

This rearrangement joins TRBV28 to TRBJ1-2; possibly TRBD1 for D (6 bases). CDR3 length equals 15 residues. Deletions cut 2 bases from V and 4 bases from J, with 14 bases between. The germline V gene encodes CDR1 MDHEN and CDR2 SYDVKM. CDR3 nucleotide sequence: TGTGCCAGCAGTTTAATACAGGGCGGTGGCTATGGCTACACCTTC. Amino acids: CASSLIQGGGYGYTF.

The chain links TRBV3-1 (or the pseudogene TRBV3-2) to TRBJ1-6, with TRBD1 identical over 8 bases. Germline values: CDR1 LGHDT, CDR2 YNNKEL (reference sequence). The CDR3 spans 15 residues. Trimming at V came to 4 bases and at J to 12 bases, leaving 11 bases not matched to a gene. CDR3 loop: CASSPTSGQGRPLHF. The CDR3 DNA reads TGTGCCAGCAGCCCGACCAGCGGACAGGGCAGACCCCTCCACTTT.